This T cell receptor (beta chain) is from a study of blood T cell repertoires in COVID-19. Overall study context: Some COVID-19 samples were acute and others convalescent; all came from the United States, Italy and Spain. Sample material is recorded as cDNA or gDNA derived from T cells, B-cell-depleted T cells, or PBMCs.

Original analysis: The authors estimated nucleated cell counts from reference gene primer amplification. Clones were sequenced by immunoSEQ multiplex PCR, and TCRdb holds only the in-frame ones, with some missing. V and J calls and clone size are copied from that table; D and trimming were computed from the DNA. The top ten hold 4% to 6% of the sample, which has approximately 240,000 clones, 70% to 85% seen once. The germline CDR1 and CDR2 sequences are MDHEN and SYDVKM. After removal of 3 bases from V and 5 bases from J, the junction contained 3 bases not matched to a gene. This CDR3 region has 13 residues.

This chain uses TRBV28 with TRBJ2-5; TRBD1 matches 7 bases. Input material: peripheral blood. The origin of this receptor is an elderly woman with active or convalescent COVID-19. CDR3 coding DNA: TGTGCCAGCAGTTTTAGGGGGCGGGAGACCCAGTACTTC. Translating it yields CASSFRGRETQYF.